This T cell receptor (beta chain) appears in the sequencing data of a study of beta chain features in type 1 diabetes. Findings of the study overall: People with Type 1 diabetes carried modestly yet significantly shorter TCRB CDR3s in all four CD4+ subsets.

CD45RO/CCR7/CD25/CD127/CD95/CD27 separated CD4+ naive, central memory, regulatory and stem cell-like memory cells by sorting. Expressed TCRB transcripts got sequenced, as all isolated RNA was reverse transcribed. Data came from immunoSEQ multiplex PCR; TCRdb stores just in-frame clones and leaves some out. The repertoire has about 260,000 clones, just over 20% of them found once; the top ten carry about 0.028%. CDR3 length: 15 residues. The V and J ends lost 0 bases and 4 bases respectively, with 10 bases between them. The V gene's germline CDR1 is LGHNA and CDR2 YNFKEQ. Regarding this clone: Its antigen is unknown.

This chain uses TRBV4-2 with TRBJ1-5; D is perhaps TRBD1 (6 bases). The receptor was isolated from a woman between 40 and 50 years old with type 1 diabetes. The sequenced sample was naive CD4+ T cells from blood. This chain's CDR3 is CASSQDSGENQPQHF. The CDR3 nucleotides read TGTGCCAGCAGCCAAGATTCAGGGGAGAATCAGCCCCAGCATTTT.